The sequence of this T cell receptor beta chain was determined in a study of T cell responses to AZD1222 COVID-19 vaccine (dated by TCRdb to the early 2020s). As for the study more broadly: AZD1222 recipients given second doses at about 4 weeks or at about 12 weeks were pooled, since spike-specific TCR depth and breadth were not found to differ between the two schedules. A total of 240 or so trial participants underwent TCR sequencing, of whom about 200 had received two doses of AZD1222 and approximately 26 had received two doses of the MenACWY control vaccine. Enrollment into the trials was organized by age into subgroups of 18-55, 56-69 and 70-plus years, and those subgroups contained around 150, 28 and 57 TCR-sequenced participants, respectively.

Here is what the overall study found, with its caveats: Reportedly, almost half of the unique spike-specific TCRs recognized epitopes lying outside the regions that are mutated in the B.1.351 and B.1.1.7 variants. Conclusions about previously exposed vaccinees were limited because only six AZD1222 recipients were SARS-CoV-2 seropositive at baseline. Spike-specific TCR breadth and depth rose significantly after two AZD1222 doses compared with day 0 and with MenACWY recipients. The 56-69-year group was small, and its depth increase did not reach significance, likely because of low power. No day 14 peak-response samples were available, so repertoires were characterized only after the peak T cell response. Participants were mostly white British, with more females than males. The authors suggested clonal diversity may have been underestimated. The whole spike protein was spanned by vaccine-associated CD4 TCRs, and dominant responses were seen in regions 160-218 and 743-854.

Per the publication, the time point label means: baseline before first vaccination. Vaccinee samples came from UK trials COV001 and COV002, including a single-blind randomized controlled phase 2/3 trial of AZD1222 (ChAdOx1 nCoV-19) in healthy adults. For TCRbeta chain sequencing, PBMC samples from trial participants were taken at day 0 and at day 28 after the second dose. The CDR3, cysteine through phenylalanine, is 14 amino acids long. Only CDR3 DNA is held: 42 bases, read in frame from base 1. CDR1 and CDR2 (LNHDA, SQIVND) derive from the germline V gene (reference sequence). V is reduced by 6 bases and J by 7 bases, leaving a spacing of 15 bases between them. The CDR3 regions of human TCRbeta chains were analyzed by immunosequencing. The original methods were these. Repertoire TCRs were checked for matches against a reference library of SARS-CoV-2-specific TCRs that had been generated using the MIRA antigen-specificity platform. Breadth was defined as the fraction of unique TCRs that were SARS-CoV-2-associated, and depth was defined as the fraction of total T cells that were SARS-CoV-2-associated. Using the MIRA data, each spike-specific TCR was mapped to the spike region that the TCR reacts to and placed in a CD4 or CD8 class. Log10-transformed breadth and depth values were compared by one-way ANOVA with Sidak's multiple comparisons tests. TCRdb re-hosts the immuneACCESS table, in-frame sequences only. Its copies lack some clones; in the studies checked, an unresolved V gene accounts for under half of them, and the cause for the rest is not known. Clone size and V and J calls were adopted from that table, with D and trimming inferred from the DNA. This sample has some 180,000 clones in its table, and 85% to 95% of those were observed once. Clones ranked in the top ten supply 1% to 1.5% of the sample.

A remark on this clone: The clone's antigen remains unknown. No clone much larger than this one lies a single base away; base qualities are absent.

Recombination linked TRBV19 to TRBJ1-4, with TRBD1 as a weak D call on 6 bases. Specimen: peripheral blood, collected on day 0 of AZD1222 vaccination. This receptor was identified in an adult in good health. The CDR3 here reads CASRSDRWSEKLFF. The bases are TGTGCCAGTAGATCCGACAGGTGGAGTGAAAAACTGTTTTTT.